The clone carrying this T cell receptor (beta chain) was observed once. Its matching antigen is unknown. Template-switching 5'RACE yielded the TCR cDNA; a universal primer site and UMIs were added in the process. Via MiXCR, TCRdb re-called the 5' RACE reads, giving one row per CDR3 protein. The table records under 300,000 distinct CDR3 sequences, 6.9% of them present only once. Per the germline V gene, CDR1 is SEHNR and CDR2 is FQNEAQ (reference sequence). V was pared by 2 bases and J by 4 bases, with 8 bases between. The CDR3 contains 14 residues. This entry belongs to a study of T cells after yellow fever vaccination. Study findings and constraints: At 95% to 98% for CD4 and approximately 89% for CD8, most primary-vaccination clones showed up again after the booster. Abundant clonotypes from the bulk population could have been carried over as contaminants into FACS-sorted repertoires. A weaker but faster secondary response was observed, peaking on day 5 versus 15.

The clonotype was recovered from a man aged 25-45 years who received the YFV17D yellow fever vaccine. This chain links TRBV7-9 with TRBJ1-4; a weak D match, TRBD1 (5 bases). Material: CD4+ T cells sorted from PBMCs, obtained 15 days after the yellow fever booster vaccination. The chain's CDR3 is CASSLSGSNEKLFF. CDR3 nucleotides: TGTGCCAGCAGCTTATCAGGGAGTAATGAAAAACTGTTTTTT.